This is a list of T cell receptor beta chains from one sample in a study of shared clonotypes between healthy human individuals. Only in-frame clones appear in the TCRdb table, and some are missing; sequencing was by immunoSEQ multiplex PCR. The sample contains roughly 1,500,000 clones, around 98% of which appear only once. Sequenced sample: naive CD4+ T cells sorted from blood. These receptors were taken from a man aged 25 to 40 in good health. The CDR3 runs from the conserved cysteine through the conserved F or W. A D gene is named only where the DNA matches it firmly. Some rows have no size entry. The others give once, few or many, or a class for an expanded clone.

TRBJ1-5 - TRBD1 TRBV19 CATNTGQGSQPQHF TGTGCCACTAACACGGGACAGGGGTCGCAGCCCCAGCATTTT
TRBJ2-7 - TRBD2 TRBV7-9 CASSYTLSGEGRYEQYF TGTGCCAGCAGTTATACCCTTTCGGGGGAGGGCCGCTACGAGCAGTACTTC
TRBJ2-3 - TRBD1 TRBV11-3 CASGVDRASDTQYF TGTGCCAGCGGGGTGGACAGGGCATCAGATACGCAGTATTTT
TRBJ1-2 - - TRBV2 CASSEGQGTGYTF TGTGCCAGCAGTGAAGGGCAGGGGACTGGCTACACCTTC
TRBJ2-5 - - TRBV29-1 CSVVGRGETQYF TGCAGCGTTGTAGGTCGCGGAGAGACCCAGTACTTC
TRBJ2-1 - TRBD2 TRBV28 CASSRSGSSYNEQFF TGTGCCAGCAGCCGTAGCGGGAGCTCCTACAATGAGCAGTTCTTC
TRBJ1-5 - - TRBV5-1 CASSLSGNQPQHF TGCGCCAGCAGCTTGAGTGGCAATCAGCCCCAGCATTTT
TRBJ1-3 - - TRBV19 CASSYARVSGNTIYF TGTGCCAGTAGTTATGCTCGTGTATCTGGAAACACCATATATTTT
TRBJ2-3 - - TRBV5-3 CARSPIRGPTDTQYF TGTGCCAGAAGCCCCATCAGGGGACCCACAGATACGCAGTATTTT
TRBJ2-1 - TRBD2 TRBV5-1 CASSLRASGRSWRRSEQFF TGCGCCAGCAGCTTGAGAGCGAGCGGGAGGTCTTGGCGGAGGAGTGAGCAGTTCTTC
TRBJ1-4 - - TRBV5-4 CASSAYSATNEKLFF TGTGCCAGCAGCGCTTACAGTGCAACTAATGAAAAACTGTTTTTT
TRBJ2-2 - - TRBV20-1 CSARRTGELFF TGCAGTGCGAGGAGGACCGGGGAGCTGTTTTTT
TRBJ2-1 - - TRBV5-4 CASSESSYNEQFF TGTGCCAGCAGCGAGAGCTCCTACAATGAGCAGTTCTTC
TRBJ2-7 - - TRBV9 CASSVGPVTGYEQYF TGTGCCAGCAGCGTAGGGCCAGTCACAGGCTACGAGCAGTACTTC
TRBJ2-7 - TRBD1 TRBV11-3 CASSLDRWCSGTGDLFEQYF TGTGCCAGCAGCTTAGATAGGTGGTGCTCTGGGACAGGGGACCTCTTCGAGCAGTACTTC
TRBJ2-1 - TRBD2 TRBV4-3 CASSQDPPLADNEQFF TGCGCCAGCAGCCAAGATCCCCCCCTAGCGGACAATGAGCAGTTCTTC
TRBJ2-3 - - TRBV12-5 CASGLVSDTQYF TGTGCTAGTGGTTTAGTGTCAGATACGCAGTATTTT
TRBJ2-1 - - TRBV2 CASSGPAGSIGNEQFF TGTGCCAGCAGTGGCCCTGCGGGTTCGATTGGGAATGAGCAGTTCTTC
TRBJ2-3 - - TRBV19 CATRGRRFTDTQYF TGTGCCACCAGAGGAAGGAGATTCACAGATACGCAGTATTTT
TRBJ2-3 - - TRBV19 CASSWGTGDTQYF TGTGCCAGTTCCTGGGGGACCGGGGATACGCAGTATTTT
TRBJ1-1 - - TRBV28 CASSLTRANTEAFF TGTGCCAGCAGTTTGACCCGGGCGAACACTGAAGCTTTCTTT
TRBJ2-7 - - TRBV5-1 CASTPNVRTYEQYF TGCGCCAGCACCCCGAACGTCCGGACCTACGAGCAGTACTTC
TRBJ2-7 - - TRBV9 CASSPDGASYEQYF TGTGCCAGCAGCCCTGACGGAGCCTCCTACGAGCAGTACTTC
TRBJ2-7 - - TRBV4-3 CASSQESRNEQYF TGCGCCAGCAGCCAAGAATCCAGGAACGAGCAGTACTTC
TRBJ1-1 - - TRBV5-6 CASSLNRLNTEAFF TGTGCCAGCAGCTTGAACAGATTGAACACTGAAGCTTTCTTT
TRBJ2-1 - TRBD2 TRBV7-2 CASSLVAGAYNEQFF TGTGCCAGCAGCTTAGTAGCGGGGGCCTACAATGAGCAGTTCTTC
TRBJ2-3 - TRBD2 TRBV2 CASSGTSGSSDTQYF TGTGCCAGCAGCGGGACTAGCGGGAGCTCAGATACGCAGTATTTT
TRBJ2-2 - - TRBV11-3 CASSPSTGELFF TGTGCCAGCAGCCCCTCCACCGGGGAGCTGTTTTTT
TRBJ2-2 - - TRBV18 CASSPAQGDTGELFF TGTGCCAGCTCACCTGCGCAGGGAGACACCGGGGAGCTGTTTTTT
TRBJ2-3 - - TRBV19 CASSIAAGTDTQYF TGTGCCAGTAGTATAGCGGCGGGCACAGATACGCAGTATTTT
TRBJ2-2 - - TRBV5-1 CASSLFPGELFF TGCGCCAGCAGCTTGTTCCCCGGGGAGCTGTTTTTT
TRBJ1-5 once - TRBV21-1 CASSSGRGEQPQHF TGTGCCAGCAGCAGCGGAAGAGGGGAACAGCCCCAGCATTTT
TRBJ2-2 - TRBD2 TRBV12-5 CASRQREIGELFF TGTGCTAGTAGGCAGCGGGAAATCGGGGAGCTGTTTTTT
TRBJ1-1 - - TRBV5-5 CASRLTGNTEAFF TGTGCCAGCAGGTTGACAGGGAACACTGAAGCTTTCTTT
TRBJ2-1 - TRBD2 TRBV11-2 CASSRRLAGVYNEQFF TGTGCCAGCAGCCGAAGACTAGCGGGCGTATACAATGAGCAGTTCTTC
TRBJ2-7 - - TRBV28 CASSYPSYEQYF TGTGCCAGCAGTTATCCTTCCTACGAGCAGTACTTC
TRBJ2-2 - - TRBV5-5 CASSRIQGSGELFF TGTGCCAGCAGCCGAATACAGGGATCCGGGGAGCTGTTTTTT
TRBJ2-7 - TRBD1 TRBV5-1 CASSLGQVGYEQYF TGCGCCAGCAGTCTCGGACAGGTGGGCTACGAGCAGTACTTC
TRBJ1-1 - - TRBV7-9 CASSFIGKNTEAFF TGTGCCAGCAGCTTTATTGGAAAAAACACTGAAGCTTTCTTT
TRBJ2-7 once - TRBV15 CATSTDRAYEQYF TGTGCCACCAGCACGGACAGAGCCTACGAGCAGTACTTC
TRBJ1-2 - - TRBV28 CATSQPTYGYTF TGTGCCACCTCACAGCCAACCTATGGCTACACCTTC
TRBJ1-1 - - TRBV18 CASKRDGTLNTEAFF TGTGCCAGCAAACGGGACGGGACGCTGAACACTGAAGCTTTCTTT
TRBJ2-6 - TRBD1 TRBV11-1 CASSQSGTGSGANVLTF TGTGCCAGCAGCCAGTCCGGGACAGGGTCTGGGGCCAACGTCCTGACTTTC
TRBJ2-5 - - TRBV27 CASSLKLEQETQYF TGTGCCAGCAGTTTAAAACTAGAACAAGAGACCCAGTACTTC
TRBJ2-7 once - TRBV7-9 CASSLVVGEQYF TGTGCCAGCAGCTTAGTTGTCGGCGAGCAGTACTTC